This is a list of T cell receptor beta chains from one sample in a study of regulatory T cells in long-lasting Graves disease. A single record per CDR3 protein comes from TCRdb applying MiXCR to the multiplex PCR reads. Here the sample spans about 610,000 distinct CDR3 sequences, about 16% being singletons. This sample also belongs to another study, concerning T cells in Graves' hyperthyroidism and ophthalmopathy.

The sample was peripheral blood mononuclear cells (PBMCs), taken at new diagnosis, from a patient treated with antithyroid drugs. The source of these receptors is a man younger than 30 with Graves disease. Both conserved end residues are part of each CDR3. A D gene is named only where the DNA matches it firmly. The size of a clone is reported for some rows only, either as once, few or many, or as a class for expanded clones.

j_gene | v_gene | abundance | d_gene | CDR3nt | CDR3aa
TRBJ2-7 | TRBV6-1 | - | - | TGTGCCAGCAGTGAAGCGTTCCGACAAAGGGTAAAGAGCTCCTACGAGCAGTACTTC | CASSEAFRQRVKSSYEQYF
TRBJ1-5 | TRBV6-2/TRBV6-3 | - | - | TGTGCCAGCAGTTACCTGGGGGTAAATCAGCCCCAGCATTTT | CASSYLGVNQPQHF
TRBJ1-6 | TRBV20-1 | many | - | TGCAGTGCTATGCCCTCGGGCAGGGTCAATTCACCCCTCCACTTT | CSAMPSGRVNSPLHF
TRBJ2-7 | TRBV28 | many | - | TGTGCCAGCAGTTCGCAGGCTTCCGAGCAGTACTTC | CASSSQASEQYF
TRBJ1-6 | TRBV14 | - | - | TGTGCCAGCAGCCAAGAGAGGGGAGGTAATTCACCCCTCCACTTT | CASSQERGGNSPLHF
TRBJ2-7 | TRBV5-6 | many | TRBD2 | TGTGCCAGCAGATTCGGACTAGCGGGAGGGCGGGAGCAGTACTTC | CASRFGLAGGREQYF
TRBJ2-7 | TRBV20-1 | many | - | TGCAGTGCTAGATCGCGTTCCTACGAGCAGTACTTC | CSARSRSYEQYF
TRBJ1-1 | TRBV13 | many | TRBD1 | TGTGCCAGCAGCACTAGACGCGGACAGGGGAACACTGAAGCTTTCTTT | CASSTRRGQGNTEAFF
TRBJ1-2 | TRBV2 | many | - | TGTGCCAGCAGTGAACCCCGGACGGGCTATGGCTACACCTTC | CASSEPRTGYGYTF
TRBJ2-3 | TRBV7-2 | many | - | TGTGCCAGCAGCTTGAGACTGTATAGCACAGATACGCAGTATTTT | CASSLRLYSTDTQYF
TRBJ2-2 | TRBV7-3 | - | - | TGTGCCAGCAGCCCTTCCCTATATGCGAATACCGGGGAGCTGTTTTTT | CASSPSLYANTGELFF
TRBJ1-2 | TRBV3-1 | - | - | TGTGCCAGCAGCCATGTGGGCCGGGACGGCTACACCTTC | CASSHVGRDGYTF
TRBJ2-7 | TRBV27 | - | TRBD2 | TGTGCCAGCACCACCGGGGGGGGCGCGGGCGAGCAGTACTTC | CASTTGGGAGEQYF
TRBJ1-1 | TRBV30 | many | - | TGTGCCTGGAGTCCCGGGACCGGAGCTTTCTTT | CAWSPGTGAFF
TRBJ2-2 | TRBV19 | few | - | TGTGCCAGTAGTACCGGGACTTATCGGGCCCGAGCCGGGGAGCTGTTTTTT | CASSTGTYRARAGELFF
TRBJ1-4 | TRBV5-1 | few | TRBD1 | TGCGCCAGCAGCGGAGGACAGGTCGGAGGTTGGTTTTTT | CASSGGQVGGWFF
TRBJ2-7 | TRBV18 | - | TRBD1 | TGTGCCAGCTCCCCCACGACAGGGGCTCTCTCCTACGAGCAGTACTTC | CASSPTTGALSYEQYF
TRBJ1-6 | TRBV7-2 | few | - | TGTGCCAGCAGTTTAGGCCTTTCCCGTGGTTCACCCCTCCACTTT | CASSLGLSRGSPLHF
TRBJ2-5 | TRBV9 | many | - | TGTGCCAGCAGCCCCAGGGGATCCCCTGAAGAGACCCAGTACTTC | CASSPRGSPEETQYF
TRBJ2-1 | TRBV4-1 | few | - | TGCGCCAGCAGCCCCCAATCGAGTGCAGGACCACACCCGTACAATGAGCAGTTCTTC | CASSPQSSAGPHPYNEQFF
TRBJ1-1 | TRBV12-3/TRBV12-4 | few | - | TGTGCCAGCAGGGGGACATTTGAAGCTTTCTTT | CASRGTFEAFF
TRBJ2-5 | TRBV3-1 | many | - | TGTGCCAGCAAGGGGGGGCCAGAGACCCAGTACTTC | CASKGGPETQYF
TRBJ2-7 | TRBV27 | many | - | TGTGCCAGCAGTTCCCGGGACAAACCCTACGAGCAGTACTTC | CASSSRDKPYEQYF
TRBJ1-1 | TRBV5-1 | - | TRBD1 | TGCGCCAGCAGCCGGAGACAGGGGGCGGATACTGAAGCTTTCTTT | CASSRRQGADTEAFF
TRBJ1-3 | TRBV7-9 | - | - | TGTGCCAGCAGCTCCGGACCGACCTCTGGAAACACCATATATTTT | CASSSGPTSGNTIYF
TRBJ2-1 | TRBV20-1 | - | TRBD1 | TGCAGTGCTAGAGCCACCGCCGGGACAGGAAAGGGGTACAATGAGCAGTTCTTC | CSARATAGTGKGYNEQFF
TRBJ2-1 | TRBV20-1 | few | TRBD1 | TGCAGTGCTCGGGCCGGGACAGGGGGCTACAATGAGCAGTTCTTC | CSARAGTGGYNEQFF
TRBJ1-2 | TRBV6-2/TRBV6-3 | - | - | TGTGCCAGCAGTCATCGAGGGGCCGGGTATGGCTACACCTTC | CASSHRGAGYGYTF
TRBJ2-2 | TRBV28 | many | TRBD1 | TGTGCCAGCAGGGACAGGGGGCGCGGGGAGCTGTTTTTT | CASRDRGRGELFF
TRBJ1-1 | TRBV20-1 | many | - | TGCAGTGCTGGAGGCAGGGTGAGGGAAGCTTTCTTT | CSAGGRVREAFF
TRBJ2-3 | TRBV5-1 | once | TRBD1 | TGCGCCAGCAGCTTGAGGGGGACAGCTACAGATACGCAGTATTTT | CASSLRGTATDTQYF
TRBJ2-1 | TRBV2 | - | TRBD2 | TGTGCCAGCTATCGAGCAACAGGGAAAACGGCGGGAGGGCAGAACAATGAGCAGTTCTTC | CASYRATGKTAGGQNNEQFF
TRBJ2-3 | TRBV28 | many | TRBD2 | TGTGCCAGCAGCGTGGCGGCTAGCGGGAGGGATACGCAGTATTTT | CASSVAASGRDTQYF
TRBJ1-6 | TRBV7-9 | few | TRBD1 | TGTGCCAGCAGCTTATTGGACAGGGATAATTCACCCCTCCACTTT | CASSLLDRDNSPLHF
TRBJ1-5 | TRBV20-1 | many | - | TGCAGTGCCCCGGACCCGTATGCCCAGCATTTT | CSAPDPYAQHF